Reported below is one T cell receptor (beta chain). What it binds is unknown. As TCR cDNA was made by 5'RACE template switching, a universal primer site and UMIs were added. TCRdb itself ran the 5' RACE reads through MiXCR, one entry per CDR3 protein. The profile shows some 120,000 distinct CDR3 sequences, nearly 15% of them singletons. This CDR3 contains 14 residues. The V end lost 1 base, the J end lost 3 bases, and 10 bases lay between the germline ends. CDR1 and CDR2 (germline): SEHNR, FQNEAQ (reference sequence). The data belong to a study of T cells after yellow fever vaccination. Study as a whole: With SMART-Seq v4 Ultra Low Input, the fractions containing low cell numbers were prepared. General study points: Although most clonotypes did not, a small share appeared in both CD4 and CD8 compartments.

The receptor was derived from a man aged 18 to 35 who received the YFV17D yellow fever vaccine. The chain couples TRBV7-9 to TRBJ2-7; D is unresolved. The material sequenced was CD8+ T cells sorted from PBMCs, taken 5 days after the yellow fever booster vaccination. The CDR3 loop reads CASSLDTLNYEQYF. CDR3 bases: TGTGCCAGCAGCTTAGACACCCTCAACTACGAGCAGTACTTC.